This T cell receptor beta chain is from a study of T cell repertoires in cytomegalovirus infection. On the study more broadly: Carrying CMV and the relevant HLA type showed in public TCR beta signatures.

Germline V gene sequence: CDR1 DFQATT, CDR2 SNEGSKA (reference sequence). Trimming took 2 bases from V and 4 from J, leaving 8 bases between them. The CDR3 extends over 12 amino acids. Study results and caveats: The cumulative frequency of public TCR beta families distinguished individuals who carried CMV together with the relevant HLA. There were HLA-C-restricted CMV-specific TCR beta clonotypes dominating the ex vivo response.

One entry per CDR3 protein, called by TCRdb with MiXCR from the reads. The repertoire holds 600,000 to 800,000 distinct CDR3 sequences, approximately 24% seen once, with around 8% in the top ten. Comments on this clonotype: Its antigen is unknown.

The chain couples TRBV20-1 to TRBJ1-1; tentatively, D is TRBD1 (5 bases). The TCR sequence derives from a human donor in good health (CMV status not recorded). Some clones in this sample may be carry-over from other donors' samples. The sample was CD8+ T cells from PBMCs. The CDR3: CSARWDGTEAFF. CDR3 DNA sequence: TGCAGTGCTAGATGGGACGGCACTGAAGCTTTCTTT.